This TCR beta chain was documented in a study of regulatory T cells in long-lasting Graves disease. Time point described: newly diagnosed GD, antithyroid drugs for less than 3 months. Preparation of the TCR library used RNA extracted from PBMCs. This clonotype was counted at least ten times. According to the study, TCR beta libraries were built with iRepertoire HTBI primers and CDR3-region Arm-PCR. TCRdb reprocessed the multiplex PCR reads with MiXCR, giving one entry per CDR3 protein. The data show fewer than 650,000 distinct CDR3 sequences, approximately 15% seen once. Trimming shortened V by 0 bases and J by 0 bases, and 15 bases separated the two germline ends. CDR3 length: 18 residues. Germline lookup yields CDR1 MNHNS and CDR2 SASEGT. The same data also contributed to another study, on T cells in Graves' hyperthyroidism and ophthalmopathy. From that paper: The HTBI primer set was used in a first-round RT-PCR of the TCR CDR3. The model foresaw ophthalmopathy a median around 6.8 months prior to onset.

The rearrangement joins TRBV6-1 to TRBJ1-5; D is uncertain. The sample was peripheral blood mononuclear cells (PBMCs), taken at new diagnosis, from a patient treated with antithyroid drugs. The clonotype originates from a young woman with Graves disease. The CDR3 DNA reads TGTGCCAGCAGTGAAGCGGGCCCGAGAGATGTTAGCAATCAGCCCCAGCATTTT. As protein: CASSEAGPRDVSNQPQHF.